This T cell receptor (beta chain) was observed in a study of T cells in Graves' hyperthyroidism and ophthalmopathy. The diagnoses drew upon clinical symptoms, serum thyroxine and TRAb, thyroid ultrasound and orbital computed tomography. PBMCs came from 10 ml fresh peripheral blood. Study-level results: Before onset, by a median of approximately 6.8 months, the model predicted ophthalmopathy. In simple terms, a model built on 13 V-J features told ophthalmopathy apart from stable hyperthyroidism.

The germline CDR1 and CDR2 sequences are SQVTM and ANQGSEA. V was trimmed by 4 bases and J by 2 bases, leaving 11 bases between them. The CDR3 is 13 residues long. About this clonotype itself: The antigen is unknown.

Amplified regions were TCR beta CDR3 sequences from RNA transcripts. The study used the HTBI primer set for a first-round RT-PCR of the TCR CDR3. TCRdb itself ran the multiplex PCR reads through MiXCR, one entry per CDR3 protein. The data hold under 500,000 distinct CDR3 sequences, with over 12% observed a single time. The chain joins TRBV29-1 to TRBJ1-2; no firm D call. The clonotype comes from a man aged 50 to 60 with Graves' ophthalmopathy. The material sequenced was blood. CDR3 in amino acids: CSVVGGSNYGYTF. The CDR3 DNA is TGCAGCGTTGTGGGTGGCTCAAACTATGGCTACACCTTC.